This T cell receptor beta chain derives from a study of tumor-infiltrating lymphocytes in oesophageal squamous cell carcinoma. This clonotype was seen repeatedly, ten times or more. Just one base apart from a much larger clone, this may be a read error. MiXCR was run by TCRdb on the PCR reads, yielding one entry per CDR3 protein. The data show some 20,000 distinct CDR3 sequences, about 41% seen once. The receptor was derived from a male donor with esophageal squamous cell carcinoma. Sequencing used normal esophageal tissue next to the tumor.

In nucleotides, the CDR3 is TGTGCCAGCAATGACAGGGGGCGCGTGGAGCAGTACTTC. The encoded protein is CASNDRGRVEQYF. The chain uses TRBV28 and TRBJ2-5; 10 bases agree with TRBD1. Germline CDR1 reads MDHEN; CDR2 reads SYDVKM. Trimming removed 7 bases from V and 11 bases from J; junction bases left unmatched: 10. The length of the CDR3 is 13 residues.